This T cell receptor beta chain was captured in a study of post-analysis software for immune sequencing data. As concerns this clonotype: Its antigen is undetermined. This may stem from a read error, because a much larger clone lies one nucleotide away.

cDNA libraries for TCR beta contained unique molecular identifiers. TCRdb used MiXCR to reprocess the PCR reads, holding one entry per CDR3 protein. The data contain 250,000 to 300,000 distinct CDR3 sequences, 36% of them singletons. Study findings and constraints: Comparison of patients with controls showed four or five TRBV segments more frequent in patients, TRBV5-6, TRBV5-1 and TRBV20-1 among them. For normalized Chao1 diversity, multiple sclerosis patients scored significantly lower than controls did.

Germline V lookup: CDR1 MGHRA, CDR2 YSYEKL. The CDR3 has 16 residues. The rearrangement links TRBV4-1 to TRBJ1-5, with D perhaps matching TRBD1 (5 bases). This TCR was sampled from a girl aged 10 to 17 with multiple sclerosis. Sequenced sample: blood. In nucleotides, the CDR3 is TGCGCCAGCAGCCAAGATCTCCAGGGAGGCAATCGGCCCCAGCATTTT. It yields the protein CASSQDLQGGNRPQHF.